This T cell receptor (beta chain) originates from a study of tumor-infiltrating lymphocytes in primary liver carcinoma. Details on this clonotype: Relative to the germline gene, one junction end is altered; a read error may explain this.

Starting material of 500 to 600 ng total RNA yielded TCR beta cDNA via a constant-region primer. Libraries for TCR beta were built through three nested multiplex PCR rounds, which together made up a slightly modified ARM-PCR procedure. The first two PCR rounds used TRBV1-TRBV30 primers with a Cbeta primer, approximately 10 cycles each. TCRdb re-analysed the multiplex PCR reads in MiXCR, keeping a single row per CDR3 protein. In the table there are over 95,000 distinct CDR3 sequences, 69% of which are singletons. The CDR3 is 13 amino acids. Unsorted bulk tissue of roughly 19-30 mg yielded co-extracted RNA and DNA.

This chain links TRBV12-3 or TRBV12-4 with TRBJ2-1; TRBD2 aligns across 9 bases. This TCR was sampled from a woman aged 55-75 years with primary liver carcinoma and hepatitis B virus infection. Sequences were obtained from liver tumor tissue from sampling region 5. Subset defined: tumor region T5, tumor centre. CDR3 region: CASSLTSGTLQSF. The CDR3 DNA reads TGTGCCAGCAGCCTGACTAGCGGAACCCTACAATCCTTC.